This T cell receptor (beta chain) was documented in a study of blood T cells in healthy people across ages. Whole-study results and caveats: From one million sequenced T cells, diversity estimates were lower bounds.

This clonotype was detected many times. Its cognate antigen is unknown. The amount of total RNA extracted per sample was at least 5 micrograms. V was shortened by 6 bases and J by 2 bases, with 9 bases between the two germline ends. CDR3 length: 13 residues. Germline V gene lookup returns CDR1 KGHSH and CDR2 LQKENI. Alongside a J-beta primer mix, a sample-barcoded 5' primer served in a second PCR lasting roughly 6 to 11 cycles. Via MiXCR, TCRdb re-called the 5' RACE reads, giving one row per CDR3 protein. The profile shows roughly 800,000 distinct CDR3 sequences, more than 20% of them singletons. The data also belong to a second study, concerning T cells of mothers and their children. This second study says: Over 8.5 million TCR beta CDR3 reads were obtained from each mother, and about 3 million from each child. None of the identified T cell clones proved to be persistent microchimeric clones.

The sample taken for sequencing was blood. This chain connects TRBV18 to TRBJ2-3; D gene unclear. This clonotype was obtained from a boy aged 5-17 years in good health. CDR3 in DNA: TGTGCCAGCTCCCGTCTGGACACAGATACGCAGTATTTT. Its translation is CASSRLDTDTQYF.